Here is one T cell receptor (beta chain) with its context. Profiling relied on immunoSEQ multiplex PCR, and the TCRdb table lists in-frame clones only, not all of them. The sample has roughly 250,000 clones; roughly four fifths are singletons. Seattle researchers signed up patients amid active infection and tracked them longitudinally. These data come from a study of blood T cell repertoires in COVID-19. Study background: Collection of acute and convalescent COVID-19 samples took place in the United States, Italy and Spain.

Sequencing input: peripheral blood. The receptor's source is a person aged 65-85 years with COVID-19, enrolled during active disease.

The CDR3 sequence is CASSTSRVGNTEAFF. In DNA form, the CDR3 reads TGTGCCAGTAGTACATCCCGGGTGGGGAACACTGAAGCTTTCTTT. V usage is TRBV19 and J usage is TRBJ1-1; unclear D gene. The CDR3 sequence is 15 residues long. V was shortened by 4 bases and J by 1 base, with 13 bases between the two germline ends. From germline, CDR1 is LNHDA and CDR2 SQIVND (reference sequence).